This is a list of T cell receptor beta chains from one sample in a study of cytomegalovirus exposure and HLA in healthy donors. TCRdb's table, derived via immunoSEQ multiplex PCR, lists solely in-frame clones and lacks some. The top ten clones hold roughly 12% of a sample with over 95,000 clones, approximately 80% of them seen once. Sequencing was performed on PBMCs. The receptors were gathered from a woman in her thirties or forties in good health and CMV-seropositive. Both conserved end residues are part of each CDR3. A D gene is named only where the DNA matches it firmly. Size tells how often a clone was seen (once, few, many) or the class of an expanded clone, and some rows leave it out.

clone size,J gene,D gene,V gene,CDR3 DNA,CDR3 protein
NA,TRBJ1-5,TRBD1,TRBV27,TGTGCCAGCAGAACGGACAGGTTGGTAGGGCCCCAGCATTTT,CASRTDRLVGPQHF
once,TRBJ2-7,TRBD1,TRBV5-1,TGCGCCAGCAGCTTAGGCAGGGGGTTCTCCTACGAGCAGTACTTC,CASSLGRGFSYEQYF
NA,TRBJ2-7,TRBD1,TRBV6-4,TGTGCCAGCCGAGGGACAGGGGGCCGAGGCGAGCAGTACTTC,CASRGTGGRGEQYF
NA,TRBJ1-6,NA,TRBV27,TGTGCCAGCGCCGAGCTTTCTAGCTCCTATAATTCACCCCTCCACTTT,CASAELSSSYNSPLHF
NA,TRBJ1-6,NA,TRBV6-6,TGTGCCAGCAGTCCCACGGGGGGTCATGGTAATTCACCCCTCCACTTT,CASSPTGGHGNSPLHF
NA,TRBJ2-5,TRBD1,TRBV5-1,TGCGCCAGCAGCTTGAGGACAGGTCCAGAGACCCAGTACTTC,CASSLRTGPETQYF
NA,TRBJ2-1,NA,TRBV27,TGTGCCAGCAAAGCTGTGCATGAGCAGTTCTTC,CASKAVHEQFF
NA,TRBJ1-1,NA,TRBV30,TGTGCCTGGTGGCGGGGTATCGGCACTGAAGCTTTCTTT,CAWWRGIGTEAFF
NA,TRBJ2-3,NA,TRBV9,TGTGCCAGCAGCGTAGCGAGTGGGGCTCTCACAGATACGCAGTATTTT,CASSVASGALTDTQYF
NA,TRBJ2-3,TRBD1,TRBV10-2,TGCGCCAGCCGCCGTTGGGACAGGGCCACCGATACGCAGTATTTT,CASRRWDRATDTQYF
once,TRBJ2-5,NA,TRBV7-8,TGTGCCAGCAGCCCACACAGGACCCAAGAGACCCAGTACTTC,CASSPHRTQETQYF
NA,TRBJ1-2,TRBD1,TRBV30,TGTGCCTGGGGGTCGACAGGGTTCGACTATGGCTACACCTTC,CAWGSTGFDYGYTF
NA,TRBJ1-4,TRBD1,TRBV5-1,TGCGCCAGCAGCCTGAACGGACAGGGTGAAAAACTGTTTTTT,CASSLNGQGEKLFF
few,TRBJ1-6,NA,TRBV5-4,TGTGCCAGCAGCCCCATGAGTTCCAGCGGGGGGAATTCACCCCTCCACTTT,CASSPMSSSGGNSPLHF
NA,TRBJ2-1,TRBD1,TRBV4-1,TGCGCCAGCAGCCAAGGTCGCCGGGGCTTGCAGGGGGATTCCTACAATGAGCAGTTCTTC,CASSQGRRGLQGDSYNEQFF
few,TRBJ2-7,NA,TRBV27,TGTGCCAGCAGTTACAGGGAAAGCTACGAGCAGTACTTC,CASSYRESYEQYF
NA,TRBJ1-5,NA,TRBV6-1,TGTGCCAGCAGTGAAGCGCGAACACGGGGGGGCAATCAGCCCCAGCATTTT,CASSEARTRGGNQPQHF
once,TRBJ1-1,NA,TRBV6-6,TGTGCCAGCAGTTACTTGGAGGGACACACTGAAGCTTTCTTT,CASSYLEGHTEAFF
NA,TRBJ1-5,NA,TRBV2,TGTGCCAGCAGTGAAGCAAACTCTAATCAGCCCCAGCATTTT,CASSEANSNQPQHF
NA,TRBJ1-6,NA,TRBV6-5,TGTGCCAGCAGTTACTCGAAGGGACAAATTAATTCACCCCTCCACTTT,CASSYSKGQINSPLHF
NA,TRBJ2-2,NA,TRBV7-6,TGTGCCAGCAGCTTAGGGGGAGGCATGAATTTTTTGACCGGGGAGCTGTTTTTT,CASSLGGGMNFLTGELFF
NA,TRBJ2-6,NA,TRBV12-5,TGTGCTAGTGCCTCCTCTGGGGCCAACGTCCTGACTTTC,CASASSGANVLTF
NA,TRBJ2-5,NA,TRBV7-9,TGTGCCAGCAGCTTGAGGCAGTCCACAGAGACCCAGTACTTC,CASSLRQSTETQYF
NA,TRBJ1-1,NA,TRBV29-1,TGCAGCGTTGGTAGGGAGGTAATGAACACTGAAGCTTTCTTT,CSVGREVMNTEAFF
NA,TRBJ1-6,NA,TRBV5-1,TGCGCCAGCAGCTTGCTACAGCTTCGCTCCTATAATTCACCCCTCCACTTT,CASSLLQLRSYNSPLHF
NA,TRBJ2-7,TRBD2,TRBV2,TGTGCCAGCAGTTGGAATAGCGGGATCTACGAGCAGTACTTC,CASSWNSGIYEQYF
few,TRBJ1-5,NA,TRBV4-1,TGCGCCAGCAGCCAAGACTGGGCTGAGCCCCAGCATTTT,CASSQDWAEPQHF
NA,TRBJ1-5,NA,TRBV7-8,TGTGCCAGCAACACCGGCGGGGGGCCGGGCAATCAGCCCCAGCATTTT,CASNTGGGPGNQPQHF
NA,TRBJ2-1,TRBD2,TRBV7-9,TGTGCCTACCCCGCGGGGGTTAACTACAATGAGCAGTTCTTC,CAYPAGVNYNEQFF
NA,TRBJ1-4,NA,TRBV30,TGTGCCTGGAGTACCCGGTCGCCAAAACTGTTTTTT,CAWSTRSPKLFF
NA,TRBJ1-2,TRBD1,TRBV14,TGTGCCAGCAGCCTCGGGACAGGTGGCTACACCTTC,CASSLGTGGYTF
NA,TRBJ1-2,NA,TRBV6-5,TGTACCAGCAGTTTCCGGAACTATGGCTACACCTTC,CTSSFRNYGYTF
NA,TRBJ1-5,NA,TRBV19,TGTGCCAGTATCGGGTTTGCGCGAAATCAGCCCCAGCATTTT,CASIGFARNQPQHF
NA,TRBJ2-4,NA,TRBV5-4,TGTGCCAGCAGCTTGGACCCTAGCTGGTACATTCAGTACTTC,CASSLDPSWYIQYF
NA,TRBJ2-1,NA,TRBV9,TGTGCCTCGTCGGCGACTTCCTACAATGAGCAGTTCTTC,CASSATSYNEQFF
NA,TRBJ1-1,TRBD1,TRBV5-1,TGCGCCAGCAGCATGCCAGGGGGGTCCGAAGCTTTCTTT,CASSMPGGSEAFF